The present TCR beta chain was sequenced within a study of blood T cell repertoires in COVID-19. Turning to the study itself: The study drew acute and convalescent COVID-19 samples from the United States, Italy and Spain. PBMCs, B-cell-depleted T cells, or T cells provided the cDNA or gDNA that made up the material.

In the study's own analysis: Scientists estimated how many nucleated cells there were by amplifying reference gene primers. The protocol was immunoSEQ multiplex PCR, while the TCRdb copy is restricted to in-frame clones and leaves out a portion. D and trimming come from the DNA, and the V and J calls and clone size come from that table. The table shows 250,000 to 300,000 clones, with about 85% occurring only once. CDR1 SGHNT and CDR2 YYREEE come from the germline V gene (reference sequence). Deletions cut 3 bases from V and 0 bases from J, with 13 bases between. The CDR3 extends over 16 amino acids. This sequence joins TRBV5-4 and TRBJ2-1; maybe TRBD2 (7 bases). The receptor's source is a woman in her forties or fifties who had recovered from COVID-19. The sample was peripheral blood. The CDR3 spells CASSSGGADSYNEQFF. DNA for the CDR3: TGTGCCAGCAGCTCGGGGGGCGCGGACTCCTACAATGAGCAGTTCTTC.